This TCR beta chain was obtained from a study of cytomegalovirus exposure and HLA in healthy donors. Study at large: An analysis done earlier identified 100 million to 140 million unique TCR beta sequences from 190 million or so T cells. Roughly 85 million unique TCRs from HLA-typed donors made up an early data release. Among fewer than 500 genotyped donors, 80% to 90% fell in the Caucasian-associated ancestry cluster. Study results and limitations: The classifier, whose performance was assessed in both the original and validation cohorts, reportedly diagnosed cytomegalovirus status with high specificity and sensitivity.

Turning to this clone: What it recognizes is unknown.

The germline V gene has CDR1 SGHKS and CDR2 YYEKEE (reference sequence). The CDR3 length is 15 residues. Trimming took 0 bases from V and 0 from J, leaving 10 bases between them. PCR employed 60 Vbeta and 13 Jbeta primers. Clones were read by immunoSEQ multiplex PCR, and TCRdb kept only the in-frame ones, dropping some. The table lists about 120,000 clones, about four fifths of them singletons. Sequencing was done on a sample of PBMCs. The chain recombines TRBV5-5 with TRBJ2-7; no clear D. This TCR was sampled from a woman between 18 and 29 years old in good health and CMV-seronegative. CDR3 residues: CASSLAERISYEQYV. DNA of the CDR3: TGTGCCAGCAGCTTGGCCGAGAGGATCTCCTACGAGCAGTACGTC.